The 28 T cell receptor beta chains in this list originate from one sample, sequenced in a study of quantifying T cell responses using KT2 cells. Study at large: cDNA was made from DNase-treated RNA using alpha and beta constant primers.

An oligo carrying a UMI was ligated to the cDNA 3' end. The first PCR ran three to four cycles with an equimolar RC1.1 and RC1.2 beta primer mix. Via MiXCR, TCRdb re-called the UMI-ligation and nested PCR reads, giving one row per CDR3 protein. The sample has around 56,000 distinct CDR3 sequences, about 12% seen once. The specimen sequenced was PBMCs spiked with cells of the T cell clone KT2. Receptors originate from a human donor.

This clonotype was detected a few times. V usage is TRBV6-1 and J usage is TRBJ2-3; 8 positions agree with TRBD2. The CDR3 runs to 16 residues. Germline CDR1 reads MNHNS; CDR2 reads SASEGT. Trimming took 0 bases from V and 4 from J; bases not matched to a gene: 6. Here the CDR3 DNA reads TGTGCCAGCAGTGAAGCGGGGGGACTAGGGTCAGATACGCAGTATTTT. This sequence encodes CASSEAGGLGSDTQYF.

CDR3 coding DNA: TGTGCCAGCAGCTTAATGGGACAGGGTACCAACACTGAAGCTTTCTTT. Encoded protein: CASSLMGQGTNTEAFF. This rearrangement joins TRBV7-3 to TRBJ1-1; 9 positions match TRBD1. The CDR3 totals 16 residues. J was trimmed by 2 bases and V by 1 base; bases with no gene match: 5. The germline gives CDR1 SGHTA, CDR2 FQGTGA.

This clonotype was counted ten times or more. The CDR3: CSASRGAGGYYEQYF. CDR3 bases: TGCAGTGCCTCGCGAGGGGCAGGGGGCTACTACGAGCAGTACTTC. The J gene is TRBJ2-7, the V gene TRBV20-1, with 8 bases that match TRBD1. V dropped 6 bases and J dropped 3; count of bases not matched to a gene: 13. The germline CDR1 and CDR2 sequences are DFQATT and SNEGSKA (reference sequence). This CDR3 has 15 amino acids.

This clonotype was observed a few times. The V call is TRBV3-1, the J call TRBJ2-7; the D call may be TRBD1 or TRBD2 (5 bases each). There are 12 residues in the CDR3. V shed 7 bases and J shed 6 bases, with 13 bases lying between them. Germline V lookup: CDR1 LGHDT, CDR2 YNNKEL (reference sequence). The CDR3 region is CASTSGTGEQYF. For the CDR3, the DNA is TGTGCCAGCACATCAGGGACGGGCGAGCAGTACTTC.

This clonotype was observed many times. The rearrangement links TRBV24-1 to TRBJ2-2, with 10 bases that match TRBD2. Trimming cost V 4 bases and J 6 bases; bases outside gene matches: 4. Germline V CDR1 and CDR2: KGHDR, SFDVKD. CDR3 size: 15 residues. The DNA of the CDR3 is TGTGCCACCAGTGAAAGCGGGAGGGTCTCCGGGGAGCTGTTTTTT. It encodes CATSESGRVSGELFF.

The chain joins TRBV6-5 to TRBJ1-5; the D gene is possibly TRBD1 (5 bases). Germline CDR1 is MNHEY and CDR2 is SVGAGI. V was cut by 2 bases and J by 2 bases, with 13 bases left in between. This CDR3 is built from 16 residues. The CDR3 reads CASSYTAAGGNQPQHF. As DNA, the CDR3 is TGTGCCAGCAGTTACACCGCGGCGGGGGGCAATCAGCCCCAGCATTTT.

J is TRBJ2-3 and V is TRBV3-1, with TRBD2 matching over 8 bases. This CDR3 has 17 amino acids. From germline, CDR1 is LGHDT and CDR2 YNNKEL (reference sequence). V lost 2 bases, J lost 4 bases, and 11 bases stayed unmatched. The CDR3 sequence: CASSQKFGGAFADTQYF. The CDR3 DNA reads as TGTGCCAGCAGCCAAAAATTCGGGGGGGCCTTCGCAGATACGCAGTATTTT.

A few counts support this clonotype. The CDR3: CASSEAKDRNYGYTF. CDR3 nucleotide sequence: TGTGCCAGCAGTGAAGCTAAAGACAGGAACTATGGCTACACCTTC. The chain uses TRBV6-1 and TRBJ1-2; the D gene is possibly TRBD1 (6 bases). The CDR3 contains 15 residues. The V end was cut by 0 bases, the J end by 2 bases, with 10 bases between. CDR1 MNHNS and CDR2 SASEGT come from the germline V gene.

The rearrangement uses TRBV12-3 or TRBV12-4 and TRBJ2-2, with D perhaps being TRBD1 or TRBD2 (5 bases each). Trimming took 5 bases from V and 0 from J, leaving 19 bases between them. This CDR3 is built from 18 residues. The CDR3 reads CASSPGTPYRANTGELFF. CDR3 nucleotides: TGTGCCAGCAGTCCTGGGACCCCATATAGGGCGAACACCGGGGAGCTGTTTTTT.

In its sample, this clonotype was seen many times. The chain combines TRBV6-5 with TRBJ2-5, with D tentatively TRBD1 (5 bases). The CDR3 spans 14 residues. Germline loops: CDR1 MNHEY, CDR2 SVGAGI. Trimming shortened V by 0 bases and J by 6 bases, and 11 bases separated the two germline ends. The DNA of the CDR3 is TGTGCCAGCAGTTACTCGTTCAGGGTACAGACCCAGTACTTC. Encoded protein: CASSYSFRVQTQYF.

There are a few counts of this clonotype. The chain employs TRBV6-2 or TRBV6-3 and TRBJ1-1; 11 bases align to TRBD1. Germline CDR1 is MNHEY and CDR2 is SVGEGT. The CDR3 is 14 residues long. Trimming took 6 bases from V and 8 from J; bases not matched to a gene: 8. The CDR3 region has the DNA TGTGCCAGCAGCCCCCGCCGGGACAGGGGGGAAGCTTTCTTT. Protein sequence: CASSPRRDRGEAFF.

This chain connects TRBV20-1 to TRBJ2-3, with 8 positions matching TRBD2. Germline trimming cut 6 bases from V and 5 bases from J; bases unmatched to any gene: 10. Per the germline V gene, CDR1 is DFQATT and CDR2 is SNEGSKA (reference sequence). The CDR3 totals 14 residues. CDR3 region: CSAPHWREVDTQYF. The CDR3 DNA reads TGCAGTGCCCCCCACTGGCGGGAGGTAGATACGCAGTATTTT.

This clonotype was observed a few times. This chain links TRBV12-5 with TRBJ2-3, with D unresolved. V shed 5 bases and J shed 6 bases, with 9 bases lying between them. Germline loops: CDR1 LGHNT, CDR2 FRNRAP. The CDR3 runs to 12 residues. CDR3 coding DNA: TGTGCTAGTGGTCCCCGTGAGGATACGCAGTATTTT. It is translated as CASGPREDTQYF.

This clonotype was counted once. The chain has TRBV7-2 and TRBJ2-2; 13 positions agree with TRBD2. The CDR3 has 15 residues. Trimming removed 8 bases from V and 3 bases from J; junction bases left unmatched: 3. CDR1 is SGHTA, CDR2 FQGNSA, per germline. The CDR3 DNA reads as TGTGCCAGCTCGGGACTAGCGGGATACACCGGGGAGCTGTTTTTT. As protein: CASSGLAGYTGELFF.

This clonotype was seen at least ten times. The V gene is TRBV20-1, the J gene TRBJ2-6, with D perhaps matching TRBD1 or TRBD2 (5 bases each). CDR1 is DFQATT and CDR2 is SNEGSKA in the germline V gene (reference sequence). V shed 2 bases and J shed 1 base, with 15 bases lying between them. The CDR3 runs 17 residues. Here the CDR3 reads CSARSPGRRSGANVLTF. CDR3 DNA sequence: TGCAGTGCTAGATCCCCGGGACGGCGGTCTGGGGCCAACGTCCTGACTTTC.

The J gene is TRBJ2-7, the V gene TRBV7-6; D is perhaps TRBD2 (6 bases). V lost 5 bases and J lost 0, with 23 bases in between. Germline V gives CDR1 SGHVS, CDR2 FNYEAQ. The CDR3 length is 18 residues. The CDR3 coding sequence is TGTGCCAGCAGCCTACGGTCCAGCGACCGGGACTCCTCCTACGAGCAGTACTTC. Its translation: CASSLRSSDRDSSYEQYF.

In this sample, this clonotype turned up a few times. This sequence joins TRBV16 and TRBJ1-1; D is ambiguous. The CDR3 sequence is 16 residues long. Trimming left V 3 bases short and J 8 bases short, with 22 bases between. Germline V CDR1 and CDR2: KGHSY, FQNENV. CDR3 loop: CASSQWTSGLRSEAFF. The CDR3 DNA follows: TGTGCCAGCAGCCAGTGGACTTCAGGTTTGCGCTCAGAAGCTTTCTTT.

The chain has TRBV3-1 and TRBJ1-5, with D unresolved. The CDR3 sequence is 13 residues long. Trimming took 5 bases from V and 7 from J, leaving 12 bases between them. Germline V lookup: CDR1 LGHDT, CDR2 YNNKEL (reference sequence). CDR3 protein: CASSAAYLQPQHF. DNA of the CDR3: TGTGCCAGCAGCGCTGCCTATTTGCAGCCCCAGCATTTT.

This clonotype occurred a few times. The chain employs TRBV20-1 and TRBJ1-2; TRBD1 aligns across 10 bases. The germline V gene encodes CDR1 DFQATT and CDR2 SNEGSKA (reference sequence). The V and J ends lost 6 bases and 4 bases, in that order; junction bases with no gene match: 11. The CDR3 runs 15 residues. The CDR3 DNA reads as TGCAGTGCCGGGGGGACAGGGGTCCTCCGCTATGGCTACACCTTC. Translated, it gives CSAGGTGVLRYGYTF.

The chain has TRBV5-1 and TRBJ2-2; D not resolved. The ends were cut back, 3 bases at V and 5 bases at J, with 11 bases in the middle. The CDR3 length is 14 residues. The V gene's germline CDR1 is SGHRS and CDR2 YFSETQ. CDR3 nucleotides: TGCGCCAGCAGCTCCCGGGCGCAAACCGGGGAGCTGTTTTTT. This encodes CASSSRAQTGELFF.

This clonotype came up many times. The chain links TRBV24-1 to TRBJ2-3; D call uncertain. Germline assignment: CDR1 KGHDR and CDR2 SFDVKD. V shed 4 bases and J shed 4 bases, with 5 bases lying between them. The CDR3 totals 12 residues. CDR3 sequence reads: CATSDPSDTQYF. The CDR3 coding sequence is TGTGCCACCAGTGACCCATCAGATACGCAGTATTTT.

The gene calls are TRBV27 and TRBJ1-1, with D perhaps TRBD1 (6 bases). From germline, CDR1 is MNHEY and CDR2 SMNVEV (reference sequence). The V end was cut by 6 bases, the J end by 3 bases, with 14 bases between. CDR3 length equals 14 residues. The CDR3 loop is CASRPDRIYTEAFF. The CDR3 DNA is TGTGCCAGCAGACCGGACAGAATCTACACTGAAGCTTTCTTT.

The J gene is TRBJ1-5, the V gene TRBV24-1; D remains ambiguous. CDR1 KGHDR and CDR2 SFDVKD come from the germline V gene. This CDR3 comprises 13 residues. The V and J ends lost 2 bases and 7 bases respectively, with 8 bases between them. Written as DNA, the CDR3 is TGTGCCACCAGTGATTCTTGGGAGCAGCCCCAGCATTTT. It codes for CATSDSWEQPQHF.

This clonotype was counted many times. The J gene is TRBJ2-5, the V gene TRBV5-1; D not resolved. There are 14 residues in the CDR3. Germline assignment: CDR1 SGHRS and CDR2 YFSETQ. V was trimmed by 1 base and J by 1 base, leaving 8 bases between them. The chain's CDR3 is CASSLKVSQETQYF. In DNA form, the CDR3 reads TGCGCCAGCAGCTTGAAGGTTAGCCAAGAGACCCAGTACTTC.

This chain connects TRBV7-6 to TRBJ2-7; TRBD2 matches at 11 bases. Germline V gene lookup returns CDR1 SGHVS and CDR2 FNYEAQ. V was pared by 4 bases and J by 5 bases, with 10 bases of the junction left unmatched. The CDR3 extends over 16 amino acids. The CDR3 coding sequence is TGTGCCAGCAGCTCCCCTACTAGCGGGAGTTTCGACGAGCAGTACTTC. It yields the protein CASSSPTSGSFDEQYF. Supplemented by reference TRBV7-6 and TRBJ2-7, the full variable domain reads GAGVSQSPRYKVTKRGQDVALRCDPISGHVSLYWYRQALGQGPEFLTYFNYEAQQDKSGLPNDRFSAERPEGSISTLTIQRTEQRDSAMYRCASSSPTSGSFDEQYFGPGTRLTVT.

Details on this clonotype: The junction departs from germline at one end; a sequencing error may be responsible. This chain connects TRBV7-7 to TRBJ2-5, with no clear D. This CDR3 has 15 amino acids. CDR1 and CDR2 (germline): SSHAT, FNYEAQ (reference sequence). Here the CDR3 reads CASSFDHTAGETQYF. The CDR3 DNA reads TGTGCTAGCAGCTTTGACCACACGGCCGGAGAGACCCAGTACTTC.

This clonotype has ten or more counts. The chain joins TRBV12-3 or TRBV12-4 to TRBJ2-1, with D unclear. V was cut by 1 base and J by 6 bases, with 7 bases left in between. The CDR3 covers 13 residues. CDR3 loop: CASSLVDSNEQFF. As DNA, the CDR3 is TGTGCCAGCAGTTTAGTCGACTCCAATGAGCAGTTCTTC.

This clonotype was observed a few times. The chain is built from TRBV20-1 and TRBJ2-7; TRBD2 is a possible D gene (5 bases). Germline CDR1 and CDR2: DFQATT and SNEGSKA (reference sequence). Trimming took 0 bases from V and 2 from J, leaving 20 bases between them. This CDR3 spans 17 amino acids. DNA of the CDR3: TGCAGTGCTAGAGATCAGTACGCGCAGCGGTCGACCTACGAGCAGTACTTC. It encodes CSARDQYAQRSTYEQYF.